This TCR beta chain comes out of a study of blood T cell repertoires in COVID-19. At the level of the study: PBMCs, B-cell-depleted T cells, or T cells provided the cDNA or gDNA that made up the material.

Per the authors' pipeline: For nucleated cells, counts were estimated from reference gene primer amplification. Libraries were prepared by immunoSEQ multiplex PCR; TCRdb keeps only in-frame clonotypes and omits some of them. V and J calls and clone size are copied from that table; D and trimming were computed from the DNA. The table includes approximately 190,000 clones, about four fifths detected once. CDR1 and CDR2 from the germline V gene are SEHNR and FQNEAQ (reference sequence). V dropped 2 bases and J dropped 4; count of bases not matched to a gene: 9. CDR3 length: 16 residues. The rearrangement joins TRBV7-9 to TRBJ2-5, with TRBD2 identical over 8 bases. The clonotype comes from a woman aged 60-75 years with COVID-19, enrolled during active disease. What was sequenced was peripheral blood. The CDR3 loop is CASSLRGLVVAETQYF. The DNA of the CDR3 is TGTGCCAGCAGCTTAAGGGGACTAGTCGTAGCAGAGACCCAGTACTTC.